These 3 T cell receptor beta chains originate from one sample sequenced in a study of T cells in Graves' hyperthyroidism and ophthalmopathy. Amplified regions were TCR beta CDR3 sequences from RNA transcripts. The study used the HTBI primer set for a first-round RT-PCR of the TCR CDR3. TCRdb re-analysed the multiplex PCR reads in MiXCR, keeping a single row per CDR3 protein. There are a few hundred thousand distinct CDR3 sequences in the sample; approximately 15% occur only once, and around 7.3% lies in the top ten. The sample taken for sequencing was blood. Receptor source: a woman aged 18-30 years with Graves' hyperthyroidism.

This clonotype was seen repeatedly, ten times or more. The J gene is TRBJ2-1, the V gene TRBV12-5; D assignment may be TRBD1 or TRBD2 (5 bases each). The length of the CDR3 is 15 residues. CDR1 is LGHNT and CDR2 is FRNRAP in the germline V gene. With 2 bases removed from V and 7 bases from J, the gap between germline ends came to 15 bases. CDR3 loop: CASGLSIAEGNEQFF. The CDR3 nucleotides are TGTGCTAGTGGTTTGTCAATTGCCGAGGGGAATGAGCAGTTCTTC.

This clonotype was detected only a few times. The rearrangement uses TRBV18 and TRBJ1-5; TRBD1 matches at 10 bases. Unmatched junction bases numbered 3, after V lost 3 bases and J lost 4 bases. Germline CDR1 and CDR2: KGHSH and LQKENI. This CDR3 contains 15 residues. Written as DNA, the CDR3 is TGTGCCAGCTCACCGACAGGGGGCGAGAATCAGCCCCAGCATTTT. Its translation is CASSPTGGENQPQHF.

This clonotype was observed at least ten times. The chain has TRBV7-2 and TRBJ2-1; no firm D call. Germline assignment: CDR1 SGHTA and CDR2 FQGNSA. The CDR3 sequence is 13 residues long. V lost 4 bases and J lost 5, with 9 bases in between. The CDR3 sequence is CASSYGPNNEQFF. CDR3 coding DNA: TGTGCCAGCAGCTATGGACCGAACAATGAGCAGTTCTTC.